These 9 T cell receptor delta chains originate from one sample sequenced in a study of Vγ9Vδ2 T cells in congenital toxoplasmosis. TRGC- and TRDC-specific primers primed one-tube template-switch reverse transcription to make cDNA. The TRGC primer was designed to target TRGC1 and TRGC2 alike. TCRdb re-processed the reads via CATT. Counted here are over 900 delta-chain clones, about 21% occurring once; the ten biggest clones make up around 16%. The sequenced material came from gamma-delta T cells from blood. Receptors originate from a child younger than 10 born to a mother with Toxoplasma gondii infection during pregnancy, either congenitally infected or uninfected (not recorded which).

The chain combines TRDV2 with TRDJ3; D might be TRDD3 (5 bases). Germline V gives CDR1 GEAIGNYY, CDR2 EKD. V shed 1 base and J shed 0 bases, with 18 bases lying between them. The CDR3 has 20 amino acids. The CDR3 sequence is CACDTVGRGPLSWDTRQMFF. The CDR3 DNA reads TGTGCCTGTGACACGGTGGGAAGGGGGCCCCTCTCCTGGGACACCCGACAGATGTTTTTC.

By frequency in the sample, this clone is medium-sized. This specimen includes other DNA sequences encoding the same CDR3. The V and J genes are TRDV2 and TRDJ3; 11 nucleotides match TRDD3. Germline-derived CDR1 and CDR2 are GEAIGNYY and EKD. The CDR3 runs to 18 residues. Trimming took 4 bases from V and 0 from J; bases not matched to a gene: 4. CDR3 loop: CACDLLGDSSWDTRQMFF. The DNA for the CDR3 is TGTGCCTGTGATCTACTGGGGGATAGCTCCTGGGACACCCGACAGATGTTTTTC.

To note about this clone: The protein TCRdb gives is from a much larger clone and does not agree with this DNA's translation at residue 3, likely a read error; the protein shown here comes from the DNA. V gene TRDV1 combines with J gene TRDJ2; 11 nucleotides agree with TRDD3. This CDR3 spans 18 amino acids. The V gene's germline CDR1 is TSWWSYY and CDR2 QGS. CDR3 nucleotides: TGTGCTATTGGGGTCACCTCTCTACTGGGGGATATAACAGCACAACTCTTCTTT. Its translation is CAIGVTSLLGDITAQLFF.

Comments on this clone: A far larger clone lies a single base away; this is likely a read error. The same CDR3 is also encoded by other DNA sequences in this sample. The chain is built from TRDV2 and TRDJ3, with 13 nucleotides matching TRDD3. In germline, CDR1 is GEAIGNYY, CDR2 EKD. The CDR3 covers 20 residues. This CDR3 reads CACDKVLGDTLSWDTRQMFF. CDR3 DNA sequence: TGTGCCTGTGACAAAGTACTGGGGGATACGCTATCCTGGGATACCCGACAGATGTTTTTC.

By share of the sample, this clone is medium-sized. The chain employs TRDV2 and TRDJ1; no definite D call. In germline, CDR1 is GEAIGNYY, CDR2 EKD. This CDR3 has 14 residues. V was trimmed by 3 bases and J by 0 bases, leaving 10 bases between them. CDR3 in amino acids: CACDSLLNTDKLIF. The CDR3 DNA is TGTGCCTGTGACTCCTTACTTAACACCGATAAACTCATCTTT.

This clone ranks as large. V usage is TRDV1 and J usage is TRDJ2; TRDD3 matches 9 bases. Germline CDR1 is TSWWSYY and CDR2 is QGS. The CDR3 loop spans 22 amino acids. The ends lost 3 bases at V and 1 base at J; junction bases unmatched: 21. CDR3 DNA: TGTGCTCTTGGGGATCTATACGTGCCCCATTACTGGGGGAAACTTTTGACAGCACAACTCTTCTTT. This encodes CALGDLYVPHYWGKLLTAQLFF.

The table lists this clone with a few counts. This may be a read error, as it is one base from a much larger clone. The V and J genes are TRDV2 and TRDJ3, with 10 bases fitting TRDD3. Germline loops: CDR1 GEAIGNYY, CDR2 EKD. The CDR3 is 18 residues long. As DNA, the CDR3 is TGTGCCAGTGACACCGGGGGATACGGCTCCTGGGACACCCGACAGATGTTTTTC. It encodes CASDTGGYGSWDTRQMFF.

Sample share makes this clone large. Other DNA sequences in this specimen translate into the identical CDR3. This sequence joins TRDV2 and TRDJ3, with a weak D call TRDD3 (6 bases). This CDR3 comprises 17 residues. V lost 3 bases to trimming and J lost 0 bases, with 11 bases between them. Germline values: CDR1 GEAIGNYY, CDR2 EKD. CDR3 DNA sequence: TGTGCCTGTGACTGTACTGGGAGCTCCTGGGACACCCGACAGATGTTTTTC. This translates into CACDCTGSSWDTRQMFF.

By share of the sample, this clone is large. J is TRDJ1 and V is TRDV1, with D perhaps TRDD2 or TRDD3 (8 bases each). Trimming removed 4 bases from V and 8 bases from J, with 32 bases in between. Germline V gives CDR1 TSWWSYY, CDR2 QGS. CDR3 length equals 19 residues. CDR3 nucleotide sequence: TGTGCTCTTGGGGGGGAACCTTCCTATCGTACTGGGGGTCCTCTCAAACTCATCTTT. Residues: CALGGEPSYRTGGPLKLIF.